Presented here are 11 T cell receptor beta chains from one specimen sequenced in a study of CD8+ T cells in alopecia areata. After isolation, RNA underwent reverse transcription to generate cDNA as the sequencing template. Here immunoSEQ multiplex PCR was the method, and the copy in TCRdb shows in-frame clones only, minus some. The sample holds roughly 120,000 clones, about three fifths seen once. Regarding treatment: oral pan-JAK inhibitor, 5-10 mg twice daily. This material consisted of CD8+ T cells sorted from blood, taken at week 24, from a patient treated with tofacitinib. These receptors all come from a human donor with alopecia areata.

V is TRBV7-9 and J is TRBJ2-1, with a weak D call TRBD1 (6 bases). Germline values: CDR1 SEHNR, CDR2 FQNEAQ (reference sequence). This CDR3 region has 13 residues. Trimming removed 4 bases at V and 10 bases at J, with 14 bases between. In DNA form, the CDR3 reads TGTGCCAGCAGCTCCCCGGACAGCAAGGAGCAGTTCTTC. It codes for CASSSPDSKEQFF.

The chain is built from TRBV13 and TRBJ1-2; 10 positions match TRBD1. The germline V gene encodes CDR1 PRHDT and CDR2 FYEKMQ (reference sequence). This CDR3 region has 15 residues. V shed 7 bases, J shed 7 bases, and the junction held 12 bases outside the gene matches. CDR3 in amino acids: CASNPTGTGESGYTF. For the CDR3, the DNA is TGTGCCAGCAACCCAACGGGGACAGGGGAATCTGGCTACACCTTC. Full variable domain (remainder filled in from reference TRBV13 and TRBJ1-2): AAGVIQSPRHLIKEKRETATLKCYPIPRHDTVYWYQQGPGQDPQFLISFYEKMQSDKGSIPDRFSAQQFSDYHSELNMSSLELGDSALYFCASNPTGTGESGYTFGSGTRLTVV.

The chain is built from TRBV6-5 and TRBJ2-1; D call uncertain. The V end was cut by 2 bases, the J end by 5 bases, with 7 bases between. Germline values: CDR1 MNHEY, CDR2 SVGAGI. The CDR3 totals 13 residues. For the CDR3, the DNA is TGTGCCAGCAGTTACGCAGAGAACAATGAGCAGTTCTTC. Encoded protein: CASSYAENNEQFF.

The sample holds a few counts of this clone. The chain recombines TRBV29-1 with TRBJ2-5, with D perhaps assigned TRBD1 or TRBD2 (5 bases each). CDR3 length equals 12 residues. The V and J ends lost 6 bases and 4 bases respectively, with 12 bases between them. Germline V gene data show CDR1 as SQVTM and CDR2 as ANQGSEA. DNA for the CDR3: TGCAGCGTAAGGGGAGAGGGAGAGACCCAGTACTTC. This translates into CSVRGEGETQYF.

This chain uses TRBV4-3 with TRBJ2-1; possibly TRBD1 for D (5 bases). Trimming shortened V by 0 bases and J by 0 bases, and 12 bases separated the two germline ends. This CDR3 has 17 residues. Germline CDR1 is LGHNA and CDR2 is YSLEER. CDR3 sequence reads: CASSQDLGESSYNEQFF. The CDR3 bases are TGCGCCAGCAGCCAAGATCTAGGGGAAAGCTCCTACAATGAGCAGTTCTTC.

This chain uses TRBV7-9 with TRBJ2-1; 11 bases line up with TRBD2. The V gene end was trimmed by 5 bases and the J gene end by 5 bases; junction bases not matched to a gene: 8. The CDR3 has 16 residues. CDR1 and CDR2 from the germline V gene are SEHNR and FQNEAQ (reference sequence). CDR3 bases: TGTGCCAGCAGCCCCGTTAGCGGGGGGGCCAACAATGAGCAGTTCTTC. Its protein product is CASSPVSGGANNEQFF.

This clone turned up a few times. The chain recombines TRBV13 with TRBJ2-4; the D is unclear. The CDR3 has 15 amino acids. V was shortened by 5 bases and J by 5 bases, with 16 bases between the two germline ends. The V gene's germline CDR1 is PRHDT and CDR2 FYEKMQ (reference sequence). CDR3 region: CASSGSDTGQNIQYF. In DNA, the CDR3 is TGTGCCAGCAGCGGATCTGACACCGGCCAAAACATTCAGTACTTC.

This sequence joins TRBV4-1 and TRBJ2-2; TRBD1 is a possible D gene (6 bases). The germline CDR1 and CDR2 sequences are MGHRA and YSYEKL. The length of the CDR3 is 15 residues. The germline V and J ends were trimmed by 3 bases and 5 bases, with 13 bases remaining between them. The CDR3 reads CASSHGTTWTGELFF. The CDR3 coding sequence is TGCGCCAGCAGCCATGGGACAACATGGACCGGGGAGCTGTTTTTT.

V is TRBV5-4 and J is TRBJ1-1, with D perhaps matching TRBD1 (6 bases). The CDR3 runs to 16 residues. CDR1 is SGHNT, CDR2 YYREEE, per germline (reference sequence). The ends were cut back, 4 bases at V and 0 bases at J, with 16 bases in the middle. Here the CDR3 reads CASSRNREGMNTEAFF. CDR3 DNA sequence: TGTGCCAGCAGCAGGAACAGGGAAGGGATGAACACTGAAGCTTTCTTT.

This chain links TRBV30 with TRBJ2-7, with D possibly matching TRBD1 (5 bases). Germline V lookup: CDR1 GTSNPN, CDR2 SVGIG (reference sequence). Trimming stripped 4 bases from V and 2 bases from J, with 9 bases between. The CDR3 consists of 12 residues. The CDR3 DNA follows: TGTGCCTGGAAGGACAACACCTACGAGCAGTACTTC. Its protein is CAWKDNTYEQYF.

In its sample, this clone was seen a few times. V is TRBV13 and J is TRBJ1-2, with a weak D call TRBD1 (5 bases). The germline CDR1 and CDR2 sequences are PRHDT and FYEKMQ (reference sequence). Between the trimmed V and J ends, which lost 1 base and 7 bases, there was a span of 10 bases. This CDR3 is built from 13 residues. The CDR3: CASSLEGESGYTF. The CDR3 DNA sequence: TGTGCCAGCAGCTTAGAAGGGGAAAGTGGCTACACCTTC.